These 26 T cell receptor beta chains were sequenced from one sample in a study of CD8+ T cells in alopecia areata. cDNA reverse transcribed from extracted RNA served as the sequencing template. The data were produced by immunoSEQ multiplex PCR, yet TCRdb's version contains in-frame clones alone and is incomplete. This table has about 110,000 clones, 55% to 60% appearing once. Sequencing was carried out using NKG2D-low CD8+ T cells sorted from blood. Receptor source: a human donor with alopecia areata.

This clone was seen more than once but under ten times. V usage is TRBV7-9 and J usage is TRBJ2-7; 10 nucleotides match TRBD1. This CDR3 has 17 amino acids. After removal of 1 base from V and 3 bases from J, the junction contained 9 bases not matched to a gene. Germline CDR1 and CDR2: SEHNR and FQNEAQ (reference sequence). The CDR3 bases are TGTGCCAGCAGCTTAGGTGGGCCCGGGACAGGGGTCTACGAGCAGTACTTC. Its translation: CASSLGGPGTGVYEQYF.

J is TRBJ2-1 and V is TRBV5-6; TRBD1 matches 9 bases. J gave up 4 bases and V 0 bases, and 2 bases lay outside the gene matches. The length of the CDR3 is 15 residues. Germline CDR1 and CDR2: SGHDT and YYEEEE. For the CDR3, the DNA is TGTGCCAGCAGCTTGGGTGGACAGGGGTACAATGAGCAGTTCTTC. Protein sequence: CASSLGGQGYNEQFF.

The chain has TRBV6-1 and TRBJ2-5, with 8 bases fitting TRBD2. V shed 1 base and J 1 base; nucleotides not matched to a gene: 5. The CDR3 contains 16 residues. Germline CDR1 reads MNHNS; CDR2 reads SASEGT. The CDR3 bases are TGTGCCAGCAGTGAAGTCCGCGGGAGGAGCCAAGAGACCCAGTACTTC. As protein: CASSEVRGRSQETQYF.

The chain joins TRBV9 to TRBJ2-5; perhaps TRBD2 as D (7 bases). The length of the CDR3 is 16 residues. CDR1 and CDR2 (germline): SGDLS, YYNGEE. Trimming removed 2 bases at V and 3 bases at J, with 17 bases between. This CDR3 reads CASSVRWGGLEETQYF. The CDR3, as DNA: TGTGCCAGCAGCGTCCGTTGGGGGGGGCTCGAAGAGACCCAGTACTTC. Filled out from reference TRBV9 and TRBJ2-5, the complete variable domain reads DSGVTQTPKHLITATGQRVTLRCSPRSGDLSVYWYQQSLDQGLQFLIQYYNGEERAKGNILERFSAQQFPDLHSELNLSSLELGDSALYFCASSVRWGGLEETQYFGPGTRLLVL.

The CDR3 reads CASALTEAKNIQYF. CDR3 sequence (DNA): TGTGCCAGCGCGCTAACAGAAGCCAAAAACATTCAGTACTTC. V usage is TRBV2 and J usage is TRBJ2-4; no firm D call. The germline V and J ends were trimmed by 8 bases and 0 bases, with 11 bases remaining between them. CDR3 length equals 14 residues. Germline V gene lookup returns CDR1 SNHLY and CDR2 FYNNEI.

This sequence joins TRBV27 and TRBJ2-3; D is possibly TRBD1 (5 bases). Deletions cut 2 bases from V and 4 bases from J, with 7 bases between. CDR1 is MNHEY and CDR2 is SMNVEV in the germline V gene (reference sequence). The CDR3 contains 13 residues. This chain's CDR3 is CASSLGAADTQYF. DNA of the CDR3: TGTGCCAGCAGTTTAGGGGCCGCAGATACGCAGTATTTT.

The rearrangement links TRBV2 to TRBJ2-6, with 7 bases lining up with TRBD1. The CDR3 has 15 residues. Unmatched junction bases numbered 1, after V lost 5 bases and J lost 0 bases. Germline V lookup: CDR1 SNHLY, CDR2 FYNNEI. CDR3 in amino acids: CASSTGVSGANVLTF. The CDR3 nucleotides are TGTGCCAGCAGTACAGGGGTCTCTGGGGCCAACGTCCTGACTTTC.

The rearrangement uses TRBV4-1 and TRBJ2-7; D not certain. CDR1 MGHRA and CDR2 YSYEKL come from the germline V gene. This CDR3 is 14 amino acids long. Trimming shortened V by 1 base and J by 3 bases, and 10 bases separated the two germline ends. In DNA form, the CDR3 reads TGCGCCAGCAGCCAAGGCGACGGATACTACGAGCAGTACTTC. It yields the protein CASSQGDGYYEQYF.

The J gene is TRBJ2-3, the V gene TRBV2; D tentatively reads TRBD1 or TRBD2 (6 bases each). Germline CDR1 SNHLY, CDR2 FYNNEI. V was pared by 6 bases and J by 3 bases, with 16 bases between. The CDR3 runs 15 residues. The chain's CDR3 is CASRHPEGGTDTQYF. In DNA, the CDR3 is TGTGCCAGCAGACACCCCGAAGGGGGGACAGATACGCAGTATTTT.

The chain employs TRBV4-1 and TRBJ1-5; maybe TRBD1 (5 bases). Trimming removed 3 bases from V and 4 bases from J, with 19 bases in between. This CDR3 contains 17 residues. The germline CDR1 and CDR2 sequences are MGHRA and YSYEKL. The CDR3: CASSHREMGQANQPQHF. The CDR3 DNA follows: TGCGCCAGCAGCCATCGGGAGATGGGGCAGGCTAATCAGCCCCAGCATTTT.

Here the CDR3 reads CASSSLFEPGANVLTF. Here the CDR3 DNA reads TGTGCCAGCAGTTCCCTGTTTGAACCTGGGGCCAACGTCCTGACTTTC. This chain connects TRBV28 to TRBJ2-6; D unclear. V lost 4 bases to trimming and J lost 2 bases, with 12 bases between them. The germline CDR1 and CDR2 sequences are MDHEN and SYDVKM. The CDR3 is 16 amino acids. Together with reference TRBV28 and TRBJ2-6, the CDR3 gives the full variable domain: DVKVTQSSRYLVKRTGEKVFLECVQDMDHENMFWYRQDPGLGLRLIYFSYDVKMKEKGDIPEGYSVSREKKERFSLILESASTNQTSMYLCASSSLFEPGANVLTFGAGSRLTVL.

This chain uses TRBV19 with TRBJ1-3, with D uncertain. V lost 5 bases and J lost 0, with 8 bases in between. Germline lookup yields CDR1 LNHDA and CDR2 SQIVND (reference sequence). The CDR3 has 14 residues. The CDR3 DNA sequence: TGTGCCAGTAGTCGCGGTTACTCTGGAAACACCATATATTTT. Translated, it gives CASSRGYSGNTIYF.

There are a few counts of this clone. The CDR3 DNA reads TGTGCCAGCAGAGGACTAGCGGGAGCGAACAATGAGCAGTTCTTC. Translating gives CASRGLAGANNEQFF. The chain couples TRBV2 to TRBJ2-1, with 13 bases matching TRBD2. Trimming at V came to 6 bases and at J to 5 bases, leaving 4 bases not matched to a gene. CDR3 size: 15 residues. Per germline, CDR1 SNHLY and CDR2 FYNNEI.

This clone was counted a few times. The chain carries TRBV7-8 and TRBJ2-7; 9 positions match TRBD2. This CDR3 is 14 amino acids long. Germline V CDR1 and CDR2: SGHVS, FQNEAQ. V was clipped by 3 bases and J by 4 bases; unmatched bases: 4. CDR3 protein: CASSLASGIYEQYF. The CDR3 DNA is TGTGCCAGCAGCTTGGCTAGCGGGATTTACGAGCAGTACTTC.

The chain carries TRBV28 and TRBJ2-1; 7 bases map to TRBD2. CDR1 and CDR2 (germline): MDHEN, SYDVKM. The CDR3 has 16 amino acids. V shed 5 bases, J shed 0 bases, and the junction held 7 bases outside the gene matches. CDR3 sequence reads: CASSTYRDYSYNEQFF. The CDR3 DNA follows: TGTGCCAGCAGTACATACCGGGACTACTCCTACAATGAGCAGTTCTTC.

The gene calls are TRBV6-8 and TRBJ2-5; no reliable D call. The CDR3 runs to 14 residues. The V end was cut by 4 bases, the J end by 1 base, with 10 bases between. Germline-derived CDR1 and CDR2 are MNHGY and SAAAGT. CDR3 DNA: TGTGCCAGCAGTTCCAGAAGTATCCAAGAGACCCAGTACTTC. It translates to CASSSRSIQETQYF.

This chain uses TRBV5-1 with TRBJ1-5, with D unclear. Germline CDR1 reads SGHRS; CDR2 reads YFSETQ. This CDR3 region has 13 residues. V was pared by 1 base and J by 7 bases, with 9 bases between. The CDR3 loop reads CASSLLPSQPQHF. CDR3 in DNA: TGCGCCAGCAGCTTGTTACCGAGCCAGCCCCAGCATTTT.

The rearrangement uses TRBV6-5 and TRBJ1-5; a weak D match, TRBD1 (5 bases). Trimming removed 4 bases from V and 7 bases from J, with 11 bases in between. There are 13 residues in the CDR3. Germline V lookup: CDR1 MNHEY, CDR2 SVGAGI. The CDR3: CASSSGGTQPQHF. The CDR3 coding sequence is TGTGCCAGCAGTTCTGGGGGTACGCAGCCCCAGCATTTT.

The chain is built from TRBV27 and TRBJ2-3; D possibly corresponds to TRBD1 (8 bases). Trimming stripped 5 bases from V and 4 bases from J, with 10 bases between. CDR3 length equals 13 residues. Germline CDR1 and CDR2: MNHEY and SMNVEV (reference sequence). The CDR3 is CASSTGGADTQYF. In DNA form, the CDR3 reads TGTGCCAGCAGTACAGGGGGGGCAGATACGCAGTATTTT.

The V and J genes are TRBV6-5 and TRBJ2-5; no reliable D call. Germline loops: CDR1 MNHEY, CDR2 SVGAGI. The CDR3 extends over 15 amino acids. Trimming pared 2 bases from V and 1 base from J, leaving 11 bases between. The CDR3 region has the DNA TGTGCCAGCAGTTACGGATTATCATTCCAAGAGACCCAGTACTTC. Residues: CASSYGLSFQETQYF.

The CDR3 nucleotides are TGTGCCAGCAGTTCACTAGCGGGAGTGGATGAGCAGTTCTTC. It yields the protein CASSSLAGVDEQFF. The chain combines TRBV28 with TRBJ2-1; 11 bases fit TRBD2. Germline CDR1 and CDR2: MDHEN and SYDVKM. With 4 bases clipped from V and 8 bases from J, the junction kept 4 bases outside the gene matches. The CDR3 length is 14 residues.

The CDR3 bases are TGTGCCAGCAGTGACTCAGGGGCGGTAGATACGCAGTATTTT. It codes for CASSDSGAVDTQYF. This chain links TRBV6-4 with TRBJ2-3, with TRBD1 as a possible D gene (5 bases). The V gene's germline CDR1 is MRHNA and CDR2 SNTAGT. The CDR3 spans 14 residues. Trimming removed 0 bases at V and 5 bases at J, with 9 bases between.

The chain links TRBV6-4 to TRBJ1-1, with D hard to call. Trimming cost V 0 bases and J 1 base, with 3 bases left between them. CDR1 and CDR2 from the germline V gene are MRHNA and SNTAGT. The CDR3 has 13 residues. CDR3 coding DNA: TGTGCCAGCAGTGACTCGGAGAACACTGAAGCTTTCTTT. Residues: CASSDSENTEAFF.

The rearrangement uses TRBV29-1 and TRBJ2-7, with D perhaps given as TRBD1 or TRBD2 (7 bases each). The germline CDR1 and CDR2 sequences are SQVTM and ANQGSEA. The CDR3 is 13 amino acids. Trimming cost V 6 bases and J 2 bases, with 14 bases left between them. The CDR3 here is CSVTGAGAYEQYF. The CDR3 DNA sequence: TGCAGCGTCACAGGGGCGGGAGCCTACGAGCAGTACTTC.

The sample holds a few counts of this clone. The rearrangement joins TRBV29-1 to TRBJ1-1, with D possibly TRBD1 on 6 matching bases. V lost 2 bases to trimming and J lost 3 bases, with 13 bases between them. This CDR3 is built from 14 residues. The germline V gene encodes CDR1 SQVTM and CDR2 ANQGSEA. The CDR3 bases are TGCAGCGTTGAACCGGGGGCTGGGGACACTGAAGCTTTCTTT. Amino acid sequence: CSVEPGAGDTEAFF.

The rearrangement uses TRBV5-1 and TRBJ2-7; either TRBD1 or TRBD2 may fit D (5 bases each). V was cut by 0 bases and J by 2 bases, with 12 bases left in between. This CDR3 comprises 15 residues. Per the germline V gene, CDR1 is SGHRS and CDR2 is YFSETQ. CDR3: CASSLGDEPTYEQYF. The CDR3 DNA reads TGCGCCAGCAGCTTGGGGGACGAACCTACCTACGAGCAGTACTTC.